This entry describes one T cell receptor beta chain. Its antigen is not known. The source of the sample is a study of T-cell memory formation after mild COVID-19. Study as a whole: The study found TCR clusters largely donor specific. Findings of the study overall: Specificity for SARS-CoV-2 was not confirmed among the second-wave clones peaking on day 37. Contracting CD4+ clones were located mainly in CM and EM, and CD8+ clones in EMRA.

TCRdb independently ran MiXCR on the 5' RACE reads; one entry per CDR3 protein. The table shows under 350,000 distinct CDR3 sequences, with 15% to 20% occurring only once. The sample was PBMCs or a T cell subset sorted from them (not recorded which). This receptor was identified in a man aged 18 to 30 who had mild COVID-19 (a few samples of this study predate the infection). Cell type and time point are not known.

The CDR3 DNA sequence: TGTGCCATCGGGCTCCCAGAGACCCAGTACTTC. Translating it yields CAIGLPETQYF. This sequence joins TRBV10-3 and TRBJ2-5; no reliable D call. V lost 8 bases and J 4 bases, leaving 8 bases between the germline ends. Germline CDR1 is ENHRY and CDR2 is SYGVKD. CDR3 length: 11 amino acids.